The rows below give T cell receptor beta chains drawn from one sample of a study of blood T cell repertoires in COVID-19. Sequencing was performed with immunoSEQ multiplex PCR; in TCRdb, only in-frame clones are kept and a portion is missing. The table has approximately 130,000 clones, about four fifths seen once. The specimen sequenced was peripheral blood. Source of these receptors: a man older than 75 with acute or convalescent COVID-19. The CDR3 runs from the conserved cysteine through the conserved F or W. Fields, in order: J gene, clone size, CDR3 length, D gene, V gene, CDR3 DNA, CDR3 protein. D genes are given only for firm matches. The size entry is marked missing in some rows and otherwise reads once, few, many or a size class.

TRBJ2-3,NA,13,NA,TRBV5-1,TGCGCCAGCAGCCAGGGTGAAAAAGATACGCAGTATTTT,CASSQGEKDTQYF
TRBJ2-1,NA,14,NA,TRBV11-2,TGTGCCAGCAGCCCAAGTCGAGTGTACAATGAGCAGTTCTTC,CASSPSRVYNEQFF
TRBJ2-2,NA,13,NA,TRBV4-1,TGCGCCAGCAGGCTAGGAAACACCGGGGAGCTGTTTTTT,CASRLGNTGELFF
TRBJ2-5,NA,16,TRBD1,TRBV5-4,TGTGCCAGCAGCTCGCCGGGGACAGGGGAATTTGGGACCCAGTACTTC,CASSSPGTGEFGTQYF
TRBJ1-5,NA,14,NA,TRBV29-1,TGCAGCGTTCTGTCCGAGGATAGCAATCAGCCCCAGCATTTT,CSVLSEDSNQPQHF
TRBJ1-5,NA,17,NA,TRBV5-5,TGTGCCAGCAGCCTGCGGATTAGTGGAATTAGCAATCAGCCCCAGCATTTT,CASSLRISGISNQPQHF
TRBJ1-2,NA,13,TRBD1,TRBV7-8,TGTGCCAGCAGCTTGGGGACAGGGGACGGCTACACCTTC,CASSLGTGDGYTF
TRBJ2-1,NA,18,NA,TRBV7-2,TGTGCCAGCAGCTTAGGGATCTCGAAATATCAGGCCTACAATGAGCAGTTCTTC,CASSLGISKYQAYNEQFF
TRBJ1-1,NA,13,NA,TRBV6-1,TGTGCCAGCAGTGAAAGATCGGACACTGAAGCTTTCTTT,CASSERSDTEAFF
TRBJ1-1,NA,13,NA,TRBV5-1,TGCGCCAGCAGCGCCCAGGGTGACACTGAAGCTTTCTTT,CASSAQGDTEAFF
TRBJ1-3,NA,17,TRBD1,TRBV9,TGTGCCAGCAGCGCATTACAGGGGGCAGTGGCTGGAAACACCATATATTTT,CASSALQGAVAGNTIYF
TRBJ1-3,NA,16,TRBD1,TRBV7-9,TGTGCCAGCAGCCAGGGACAGCCAACAACTGGAAACACCATATATTTT,CASSQGQPTTGNTIYF
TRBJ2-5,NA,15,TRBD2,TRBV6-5,TGTGCCAGCAGCTCCCCGCGGGGGGGCGGCGAGACCCAGTACTTC,CASSSPRGGGETQYF
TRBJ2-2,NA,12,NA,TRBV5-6,TGTGCCAGCAGGGGACTCACCGGGGAGCTGTTTTTT,CASRGLTGELFF
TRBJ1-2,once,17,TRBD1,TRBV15,TGTGCCACCAGCAGAGGCGGACAGGGAGATTTCTTCTATGGCTACACCTTC,CATSRGGQGDFFYGYTF
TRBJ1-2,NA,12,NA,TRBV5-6,TGTGCCAGCAGCTGGGAGGGCAGATTGTGGCTCTTC,CASSWEGRLWLF
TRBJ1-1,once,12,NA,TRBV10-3,TGTGCCATCAGTACGCAGGGCACTGAAGCTTTCTTT,CAISTQGTEAFF
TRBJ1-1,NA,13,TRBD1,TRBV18,TGTGCCAGCTCACGGACAGGGGGCGTCAAAGCTTTCTTT,CASSRTGGVKAFF
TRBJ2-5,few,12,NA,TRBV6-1,TGTGCCAGCAGTGAACCTGCGGGGACGCCATACTTC,CASSEPAGTPYF
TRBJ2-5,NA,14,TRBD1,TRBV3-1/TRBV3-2,TGTGCCAGCAGCCACAGGGACAGCCAAGAGACCCAGTACTTC,CASSHRDSQETQYF
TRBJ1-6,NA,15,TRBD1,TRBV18,TGTGCCAGCTCATCATCGACAGGGGAGGGTTCACCCCTCCACTTT,CASSSSTGEGSPLHF
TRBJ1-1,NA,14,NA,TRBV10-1,TGCGCCAGCAGTGTGGGACACCAGAACACTGAAGCTTTCTTT,CASSVGHQNTEAFF
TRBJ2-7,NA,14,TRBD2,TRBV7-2,TGTGCCAGCAGCCTGGGACTCCGGGGGGTCGAGCAGTACTTC,CASSLGLRGVEQYF
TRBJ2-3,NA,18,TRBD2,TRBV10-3,TGTGCCATCAGTGACCTCCAGGGACTAGCGGGGGGCACAGATACGCAGTATTTT,CAISDLQGLAGGTDTQYF
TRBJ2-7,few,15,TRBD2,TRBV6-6,TGTGCCAGCAGGGCCATAGCGGGGGTTTCCTACGAGCAGTACTTC,CASRAIAGVSYEQYF
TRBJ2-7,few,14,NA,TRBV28,TGTGCCAGCACTCCGGTTGATTCGGCGGGAGAGCAGTACTTC,CASTPVDSAGEQYF
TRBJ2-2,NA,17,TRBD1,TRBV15,TGTGCCACCAGCAGAGATCGGGGTCAGGGGGCTGCCGGGGAGCTGTTTTTT,CATSRDRGQGAAGELFF
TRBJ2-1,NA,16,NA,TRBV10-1,TGCGCCAGCAGTGAGCCGTTGGACAGAACCTACAATGAGCAGTTCTTC,CASSEPLDRTYNEQFF
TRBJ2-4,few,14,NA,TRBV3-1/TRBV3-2,TGTGCCAGCAGCCCGACAGGAGGCCTAAACATTCAGTACTTC,CASSPTGGLNIQYF
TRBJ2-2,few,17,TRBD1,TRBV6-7,TGTGCCAGCAGCCCTAGAGTAGGACAGGGGTACACCGGGGAGCTGTTTTTT,CASSPRVGQGYTGELFF
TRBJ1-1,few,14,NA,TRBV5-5,TGTGCCAGCAGCTTCCAGACAGGACCTACTGAAGCTTTCTTT,CASSFQTGPTEAFF
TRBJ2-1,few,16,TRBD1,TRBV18,TGTGCCAGCTCACTTTACGGACAGGGGAAGAACAATGAGCAGTTCTTC,CASSLYGQGKNNEQFF
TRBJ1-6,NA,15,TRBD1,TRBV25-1,TGTGCCAGCAGTGGTGGACAGGGAAATAATTCACCCCTCCACTTT,CASSGGQGNNSPLHF
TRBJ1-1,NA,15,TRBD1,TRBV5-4,TGTGCCAGCAGCTTGAATAACAGGGGAAACACTGAAGCTTTCTTT,CASSLNNRGNTEAFF
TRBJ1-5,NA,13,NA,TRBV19,TGTGCCAGTACCTCAGGGGCCGATCAGCCCCAGCATTTT,CASTSGADQPQHF